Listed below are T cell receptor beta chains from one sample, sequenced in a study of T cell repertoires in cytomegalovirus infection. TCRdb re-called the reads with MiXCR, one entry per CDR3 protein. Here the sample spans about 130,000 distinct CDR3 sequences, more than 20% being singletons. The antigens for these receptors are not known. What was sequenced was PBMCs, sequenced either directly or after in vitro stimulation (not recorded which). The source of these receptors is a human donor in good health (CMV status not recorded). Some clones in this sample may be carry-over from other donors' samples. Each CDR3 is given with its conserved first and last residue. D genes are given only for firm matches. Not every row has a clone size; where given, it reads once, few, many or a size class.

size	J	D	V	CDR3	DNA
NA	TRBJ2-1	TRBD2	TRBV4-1	CASSREGLASYNEQFF	TGCGCCAGCAGCCGAGAGGGACTAGCTTCCTACAATGAGCAGTTCTTC
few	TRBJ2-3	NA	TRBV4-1	CASSQYPFLETDTQYF	TGCGCCAGCAGCCAATACCCCTTCTTGGAGACAGATACGCAGTATTTT
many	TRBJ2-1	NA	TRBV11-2	CASSLVVLGQGAYNEQFF	TGTGCCAGCAGCTTAGTAGTATTGGGGCAGGGTGCTTACAATGAGCAGTTCTTC
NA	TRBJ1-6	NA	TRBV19	CASSDRDTNSPLHF	TGTGCCAGTAGTGACCGGGACACAAATTCACCCCTCCACTTT
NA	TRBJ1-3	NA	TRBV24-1	CATRGSGNTIYF	TGTGCCACCAGGGGCTCTGGAAACACCATATATTTT
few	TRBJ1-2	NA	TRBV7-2	CASRVGGGYTF	TGTGCCAGCAGGGTCGGAGGTGGCTACACCTTC
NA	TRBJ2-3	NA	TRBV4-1	CASSQDQPNTQYF	TGCGCCAGCAGCCAAGATCAGCCCAATACGCAGTATTTT
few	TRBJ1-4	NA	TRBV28	CASSFEASRDEKLFF	TGTGCCAGCAGTTTCGAGGCAAGCCGGGATGAAAAACTGTTTTTT
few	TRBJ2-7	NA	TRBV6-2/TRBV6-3	CASSFGRGSYEQYF	TGTGCCAGCAGTTTTGGCCGGGGCTCCTACGAGCAGTACTTC
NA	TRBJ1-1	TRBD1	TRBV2	CASMGQPNTEAFF	TGTGCCAGCATGGGACAGCCGAACACTGAAGCTTTCTTT
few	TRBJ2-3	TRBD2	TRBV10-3	CAICAGALEDTQYF	TGTGCCATCTGCGCGGGAGCGCTCGAAGATACGCAGTATTTT
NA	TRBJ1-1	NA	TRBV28	CASKTANTEAFF	TGTGCCAGTAAGACGGCGAACACTGAAGCTTTCTTT
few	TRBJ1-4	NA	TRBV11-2	CASTSASSGTTAEKLFF	TGTGCCAGCACCTCGGCCTCATCCGGGACAACCGCTGAAAAACTGTTTTTT
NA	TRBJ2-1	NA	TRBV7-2	CASSPASEGDNEQFF	TGTGCCAGCAGCCCTGCTTCCGAGGGGGACAATGAGCAGTTCTTC
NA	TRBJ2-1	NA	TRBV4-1	CASSQAPGDSYNEQFF	TGCGCCAGCAGCCAAGCACCAGGGGATTCCTACAATGAGCAGTTCTTC
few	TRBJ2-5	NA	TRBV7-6	CASSLGPTQETQYF	TGTGCCAGCAGCTTAGGGCCTACCCAAGAGACCCAGTACTTC
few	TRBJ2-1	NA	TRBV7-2	CASSLGHLSGKGQFF	TGTGCCAGCAGCCTAGGACACCTTAGCGGCAAGGGGCAGTTCTTC
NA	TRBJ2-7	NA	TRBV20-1	CSAQTRGPYEQYF	TGCAGTGCGCAAACTAGGGGCCCCTACGAGCAGTACTTC
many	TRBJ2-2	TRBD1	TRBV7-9	CASSFRTGTHTGELFF	TGTGCCAGCAGCTTCAGGACAGGGACACACACCGGGGAGCTGTTTTTT
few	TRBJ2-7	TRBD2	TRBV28	CASSSPAGGIYEQYF	TGTGCCAGCAGTTCTCCAGCGGGAGGGATCTACGAGCAGTACTTC
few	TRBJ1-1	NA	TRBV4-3	CASSQTRNTEAFF	TGCGCCAGCAGCCAAACGAGGAACACTGAAGCTTTCTTT
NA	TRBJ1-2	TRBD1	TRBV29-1	CSVGQGGYGYTF	TGCAGCGTTGGACAGGGAGGCTATGGCTACACCTTC
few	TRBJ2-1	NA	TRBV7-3	CASSPPFGAGHGNEQFF	TGTGCCAGCAGCCCACCTTTCGGGGCAGGGCATGGCAATGAGCAGTTCTTC
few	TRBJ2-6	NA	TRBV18	CASSAVGSGANVLTF	TGTGCCAGCTCAGCGGTGGGCTCTGGGGCCAACGTCCTGACTTTC
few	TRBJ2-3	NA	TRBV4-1	CASSQNILGGTDTQYF	TGCGCCAGCAGCCAAAATATTTTAGGGGGTACAGATACGCAGTATTTT
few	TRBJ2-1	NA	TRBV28	CASRVGVSYNEQFF	TGTGCCTCGCGAGTTGGGGTGTCCTACAATGAGCAGTTCTTC
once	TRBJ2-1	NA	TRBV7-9	CASSLGPLNNEQFF	TGTGCCAGCAGCTTAGGACCCCTCAACAATGAGCAGTTCTTC
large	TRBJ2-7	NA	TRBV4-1	CASSHSSLGGSPYEQYF	TGCGCCAGCAGCCATTCCTCCCTAGGGGGGAGTCCCTACGAGCAGTACTTC
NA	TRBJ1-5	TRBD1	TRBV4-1	CASSQPDRGSNQPQHF	TGCGCCAGCAGCCAACCTGACAGGGGAAGCAATCAGCCCCAGCATTTT
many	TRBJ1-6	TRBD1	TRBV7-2	CASSSLGQGSPPLHF	TGTGCCAGCAGCTCCCTCGGACAGGGGAGTCCACCCCTCCACTTT
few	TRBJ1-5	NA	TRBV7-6	CASSLARNQPQHF	TGTGCCAGCAGCTTAGCGCGGAATCAGCCCCAGCATTTT
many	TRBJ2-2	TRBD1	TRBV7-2	CASSLRQGNGELFF	TGTGCCAGCAGCTTACGACAGGGGAACGGGGAGCTGTTTTTT
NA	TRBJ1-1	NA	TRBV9	CASSVGTNTEAFF	TGTGCCAGCAGCGTAGGGACGAACACTGAAGCTTTCTTT
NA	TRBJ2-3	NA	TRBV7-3	CASSPGSSTDTQYF	TGTGCCAGCAGCCCCGGGTCTTCCACAGATACGCAGTATTTT
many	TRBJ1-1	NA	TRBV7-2	CASSLAPTLNTEAFF	TGTGCCAGCAGCTTAGCCCCCACTCTGAACACTGAAGCTTTCTTT
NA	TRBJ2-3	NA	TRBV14	CASSPRTSGTYTDTQYF	TGTGCCAGCAGCCCAAGAACAAGCGGTACTTACACAGATACGCAGTATTTT
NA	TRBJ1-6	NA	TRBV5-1	CASSPGPNPSSYNSPLHF	TGCGCCAGTTCACCGGGACCCAACCCCAGCTCCTATAATTCACCCCTCCACTTT
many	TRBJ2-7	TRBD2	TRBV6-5	CASSYSRLAGDLYF	TGTGCCAGCAGTTATTCGAGACTAGCGGGAGATCTGTACTTC
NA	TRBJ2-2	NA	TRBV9	CASSASPQGSTGELFF	TGTGCCAGCAGCGCCTCCCCGCAGGGCTCCACCGGGGAGCTGTTTTTT
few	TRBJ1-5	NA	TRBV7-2	CASSQYGGSQPQHF	TGTGCCAGCAGTCAATACGGCGGGTCTCAGCCCCAGCATTTT
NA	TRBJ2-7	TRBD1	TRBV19	CASSMVHRGEQYF	TGTGCCAGTAGTATGGTACACAGGGGCGAGCAGTACTTC
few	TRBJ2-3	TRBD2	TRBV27	CASSLSAGGEFTQYF	TGTGCCAGCAGTTTATCAGCGGGAGGGGAGTTTACGCAGTATTTT
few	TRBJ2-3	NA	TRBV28	CASSSGTRSDTQYF	TGTGCCAGCAGTTCGGGGACACGTTCAGATACGCAGTATTTT
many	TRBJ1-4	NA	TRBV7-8	CASSLVEKLFF	TGTGCCAGCAGCTTAGTTGAAAAACTGTTTTTT
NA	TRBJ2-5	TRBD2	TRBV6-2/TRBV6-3	CASSYAGRETQYF	TGTGCCAGCAGTTACGCCGGGAGGGAGACCCAGTACTTC
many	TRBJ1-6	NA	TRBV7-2	CASSFIGSGEAPLHF	TGTGCCAGCAGCTTCATAGGTTCCGGAGAGGCACCCCTCCACTTT
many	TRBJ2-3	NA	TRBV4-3	CASSPDSQGTDTQYF	TGCGCCAGCAGCCCTGACAGCCAAGGCACAGATACGCAGTATTTT
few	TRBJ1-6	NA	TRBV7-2	CASSLEGNSPLHF	TGTGCCAGCAGCTTAGAAGGGAATTCACCCCTCCACTTT
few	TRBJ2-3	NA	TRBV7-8	CTSSGAGGWTDTQYF	TGTACCAGCAGCGGGGCAGGGGGCTGGACAGATACGCAGTATTTT
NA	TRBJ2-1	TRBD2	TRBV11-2	CASSSPGLGHNEQFF	TGTGCCAGCAGCTCGCCGGGACTAGGTCACAATGAGCAGTTCTTC